The subject of this entry is one TCR beta chain. Antigen: not known. The data belong to a study of cytomegalovirus exposure and HLA in healthy donors. Overall study findings and caveats: When analyzed later, a missense DCLRE1C variant was found to be linked to TCR beta V- and J-gene trimming.

PCR was performed using 60 Vbeta and 13 Jbeta primers. Method: immunoSEQ multiplex PCR; TCRdb's copy keeps in-frame clones and lacks some. The table includes approximately 77,000 clones, over 60% detected once. The specimen was PBMCs. This receptor was taken from a middle-aged man in good health and CMV-seronegative.

The CDR3: CASKYRVGYTF. CDR3 nucleotides: TGTGCCAGCAAATACAGGGTTGGCTACACCTTC. The V call is TRBV28, the J call TRBJ1-2; weak D call: TRBD1 (6 bases). The CDR3 spans 11 residues. Trimming took off 7 bases at V and 7 bases at J, with 10 bases between the two ends. Germline-derived CDR1 and CDR2 are MDHEN and SYDVKM.